Each of the 14 T cell receptor beta chains below was sequenced from the same sample in a study of vaccination effects on CD4 cells after COVID-19. Antigen-specific CD4+ T cells were expanded (with viral peptide pools) by the ViraFEST assay ahead of sequencing. CD4+ T cell isolation took place after approximately 11 days of culture. Nobody among the vaccine recipients had prior SARS-CoV-2 infection (nucleocapsid antibodies were negative). TCRdb's table, derived via immunoSEQ multiplex PCR, lists solely in-frame clones and lacks some. This table holds about 65,000 clones, 65% to 85% found once. No antigens are known for them. This specimen was CD4+ T cells from PBMCs cultured with HCoV-NL63 spike peptides, taken before COVID-19 vaccination. These receptors all come from a human donor who received a COVID-19 vaccine.

The chain joins TRBV5-1 to TRBJ1-4, with 10 bases fitting TRBD1. V gave up 3 bases and J gave up 10 bases; unmatched junction bases: 6. The CDR3 sequence is 14 residues long. From germline, CDR1 is SGHRS and CDR2 YFSETQ. CDR3 residues: CASSWGQGMGKLFF. The DNA for the CDR3 is TGCGCCAGCAGCTGGGGACAGGGGATGGGAAAACTGTTTTTT. The full variable domain, rest sourced from reference TRBV5-1 and TRBJ1-4, is KAGVTQTPRYLIKTRGQQVTLSCSPISGHRSVSWYQQTPGQGLQFLFEYFSETQRNKGNFPGRFSGRQFSNSRSEMNVSTLELGDSALYLCASSWGQGMGKLFFGSGTQLSVL.

This chain links TRBV5-1 with TRBJ2-1, with TRBD1 identical over 9 bases. The ends lost 0 bases at V and 3 bases at J; junction bases unmatched: 4. Germline assignment: CDR1 SGHRS and CDR2 YFSETQ. The CDR3 loop spans 16 amino acids. The CDR3 loop reads CASSLAGTGNYNEQFF. Written as DNA, the CDR3 is TGCGCCAGCAGCTTGGCCGGGACAGGGAACTACAATGAGCAGTTCTTC. Full variable domain (remainder filled in from reference TRBV5-1 and TRBJ2-1): KAGVTQTPRYLIKTRGQQVTLSCSPISGHRSVSWYQQTPGQGLQFLFEYFSETQRNKGNFPGRFSGRQFSNSRSEMNVSTLELGDSALYLCASSLAGTGNYNEQFFGPGTRLTVL.

The chain joins TRBV7-3 to TRBJ2-2, with D unclear. The CDR3 consists of 13 residues. V was clipped by 2 bases and J by 4 bases, with 5 bases between them. Germline CDR1 is SGHTA and CDR2 is FQGTGA. The CDR3 sequence is CASSLRPTGELFF. In DNA, the CDR3 is TGTGCCAGCAGCTTACGACCCACCGGGGAGCTGTTTTTT.

V gene TRBV30 combines with J gene TRBJ2-7; D ambiguous. The ends were cut back, 1 base at V and 0 bases at J, with 7 bases in the middle. This CDR3 is 13 amino acids long. Germline CDR1 GTSNPN, CDR2 SVGIG (reference sequence). CDR3 loop: CAWSGHRSYEQYV. As DNA, the CDR3 is TGTGCCTGGAGTGGACACCGCTCCTACGAGCAGTACGTC.

By sample share, this clone is medium-sized. The CDR3 loop is CASSSGQDAEKLFF. For the CDR3, the DNA is TGTGCCAGCAGTTCGGGACAGGACGCTGAAAAACTGTTTTTT. V gene TRBV6-5 combines with J gene TRBJ1-4, with 8 bases identical to TRBD1. V shed 4 bases and J 7 bases; nucleotides not matched to a gene: 5. This CDR3 has 14 residues. Germline V CDR1 and CDR2: MNHEY, SVGAGI.

This chain uses TRBV5-8 with TRBJ2-4; the D is unclear. This CDR3 has 19 residues. V shed 7 bases and J shed 0 bases, with 26 bases lying between them. Germline-derived CDR1 and CDR2 are SGHTS and YDEGEE. Here the CDR3 DNA reads TGTGCCAGCCCTGTTGCATTCGGCCTCGTAGAACTAGCCAAAAACATTCAGTACTTC. Translation: CASPVAFGLVELAKNIQYF.

The chain joins TRBV2 to TRBJ2-2; 8 bases agree with TRBD1. Germline trimming cut 5 bases from V and 1 base from J; bases unmatched to any gene: 3. The length of the CDR3 is 15 residues. Germline lookup yields CDR1 SNHLY and CDR2 FYNNEI. The CDR3 DNA reads as TGTGCCAGCAGTAGGGACAGGAGGAACACCGGGGAGCTGTTTTTT. The encoded protein is CASSRDRRNTGELFF.

This chain joins TRBV5-8 and TRBJ2-1, with 9 nucleotides matching TRBD2. The length of the CDR3 is 16 residues. J was trimmed by 4 bases and V by 6 bases; bases with no gene match: 11. The V gene's germline CDR1 is SGHTS and CDR2 YDEGEE. The CDR3 nucleotides are TGTGCCAGCACCTTCCCGGCGGGGGGGGAGTACAATGAGCAGTTCTTC. It encodes CASTFPAGGEYNEQFF.

The gene calls are TRBV3-1 (or the pseudogene TRBV3-2) and TRBJ2-3; TRBD1 matches at 7 bases. From germline, CDR1 is LGHDT and CDR2 YNNKEL (reference sequence). This CDR3 comprises 16 residues. Trimming cost V 4 bases and J 2 bases; bases outside gene matches: 9. DNA for the CDR3: TGTGCCAGCAGCCGTTACGGGACAGCCTACACAGATACGCAGTATTTT. It translates to CASSRYGTAYTDTQYF.

The J gene is TRBJ2-2, the V gene TRBV9; tentatively, D is TRBD1 (6 bases). CDR1 is SGDLS and CDR2 is YYNGEE in the germline V gene. This CDR3 has 15 residues. V was pared by 4 bases and J by 0 bases, with 10 bases between. The CDR3 DNA is TGTGCCAGCAGCTGGACAGCCTCGAACACCGGGGAGCTGTTTTTT. Translating gives CASSWTASNTGELFF.

The chain joins TRBV7-2 to TRBJ1-4; the match to TRBD1 covers 11 bases. The junction had 12 bases not matched to a gene; V was cut back by 5 bases and J by 7 bases. The germline gives CDR1 SGHTA, CDR2 FQGNSA. This CDR3 is 17 amino acids long. CDR3 residues: CASSTGQGASRGEKLFF. In DNA form, the CDR3 reads TGTGCCAGCAGCACCGGACAGGGGGCGAGCCGTGGTGAAAAACTGTTTTTT. The full variable domain, in which reference TRBV7-2 and TRBJ1-4 provide the parts outside the CDR3, is GAGVSQSPSNKVTEKGKDVELRCDPISGHTALYWYRQSLGQGLEFLIYFQGNSAPDKSGLPSDRFSAERTGGSVSTLTIQRTQQEDSAVYLCASSTGQGASRGEKLFFGSGTQLSVL.

This chain links TRBV5-5 with TRBJ2-7; 9 positions match TRBD2. V shed 0 bases, J shed 4 bases, and the junction held 5 bases outside the gene matches. This CDR3 has 15 amino acids. Germline V gene data show CDR1 as SGHKS and CDR2 as YYEKEE (reference sequence). The CDR3 DNA sequence: TGTGCCAGCAGCTTGGTCCTAGCGGGGATATACGAGCAGTACGTC. Translated: CASSLVLAGIYEQYV.

This sequence joins TRBV3-1 (or the pseudogene TRBV3-2) and TRBJ2-1, with TRBD2 identical over 8 bases. CDR3 length: 17 amino acids. Germline V lookup: CDR1 LGHDT, CDR2 YNNKEL (reference sequence). V lost 3 bases to trimming and J lost 2 bases; unmatched junction nucleotides: 9. The CDR3 DNA is TGTGCCAGCAGCCAGGGACTTCGGGGGGGCCCCTACAATGAGCAGTTCTTC. Translated: CASSQGLRGGPYNEQFF.

V is TRBV24-1 and J is TRBJ1-5; 7 nucleotides line up with TRBD1. This CDR3 comprises 11 residues. CDR1 and CDR2 from the germline V gene are KGHDR and SFDVKD. CDR3 loop: CALGTAMLQHF. The CDR3 region has the DNA TGTGCTCTTGGGACAGCAATGCTCCAGCATTTT.